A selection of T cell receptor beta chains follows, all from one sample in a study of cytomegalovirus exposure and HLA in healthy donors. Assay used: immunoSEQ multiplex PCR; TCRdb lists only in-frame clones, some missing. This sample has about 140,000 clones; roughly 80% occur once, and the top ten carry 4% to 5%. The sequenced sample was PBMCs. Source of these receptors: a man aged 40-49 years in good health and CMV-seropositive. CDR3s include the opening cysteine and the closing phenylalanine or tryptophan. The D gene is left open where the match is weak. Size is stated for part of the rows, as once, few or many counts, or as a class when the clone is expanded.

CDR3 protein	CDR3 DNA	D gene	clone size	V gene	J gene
CASSGQGNQPQHF	TGTGCCAGCTCGGGGCAGGGGAATCAGCCCCAGCATTTT	-	few	TRBV18	TRBJ1-5
CASQSTGTESYEQYF	TGTGCCAGCCAATCGACCGGGACAGAGTCCTACGAGCAGTACTTC	TRBD1	-	TRBV5-6	TRBJ2-7
CSVEWTGNTEAFF	TGCAGCGTCGAATGGACAGGGAACACTGAAGCTTTCTTT	TRBD1	-	TRBV29-1	TRBJ1-1
CASSARDSYEQYF	TGTGCCAGCTCAGCCCGGGACTCCTACGAGCAGTACTTC	-	-	TRBV18	TRBJ2-7
CASSYSELVGLNEQFF	TGTGCCAGCAGTTACTCGGAACTAGTGGGGTTGAATGAGCAGTTCTTC	-	-	TRBV6-5	TRBJ2-1
CAIRSGLAGNNEQFF	TGTGCCATCAGATCGGGACTAGCGGGGAATAATGAGCAGTTCTTC	TRBD2	-	TRBV10-3	TRBJ2-1
CASSSLAGGLDEQYF	TGCGCCAGCAGCTCCCTAGCGGGAGGGCTGGACGAGCAGTACTTC	TRBD2	-	TRBV5-1	TRBJ2-7
CSVESGTGTYEQYF	TGCAGCGTTGAATCGGGGACAGGGACTTACGAGCAGTACTTC	TRBD1	-	TRBV29-1	TRBJ2-7
CASSQNTEAFF	TGTGCCAGCAGTCAGAACACTGAAGCTTTCTTT	-	-	TRBV2	TRBJ1-1
CASSVGLAGIEQYF	TGTGCCAGCAGCGTAGGTCTAGCGGGGATTGAGCAGTACTTC	TRBD2	-	TRBV9	TRBJ2-7
CASSMRAEETQYF	TGTGCCAGTAGTATGAGGGCCGAAGAGACCCAGTACTTC	-	-	TRBV19	TRBJ2-5
CASRGQGASEAFF	TGTGCCAGCAGAGGACAGGGGGCAAGTGAAGCTTTCTTT	TRBD1	-	TRBV2	TRBJ1-1
CATSLGTDSYEQYF	TGTGCCACCAGCCTGGGAACGGACAGCTACGAGCAGTACTTC	-	-	TRBV15	TRBJ2-7
CASSSSGGGRNEKLFF	TGTGCCAGCAGCTCTAGTGGGGGAGGCCGAAATGAAAAACTGTTTTTT	-	-	TRBV7-9	TRBJ1-4
CASSPWTSGQETQYF	TGTGCCAGCTCACCATGGACTAGCGGGCAAGAGACCCAGTACTTC	TRBD2	-	TRBV18	TRBJ2-5
CASSAGSGRRNNEQFF	TGCGCCAGCAGTGCGGGTAGCGGGAGGCGCAACAATGAGCAGTTCTTC	TRBD2	-	TRBV10-1	TRBJ2-1
CASSLGAGSGIQPQHF	TGTGCCAGCAGCTTAGGAGCGGGGTCAGGGATTCAGCCCCAGCATTTT	-	-	TRBV7-2	TRBJ1-5
CASSMDRVAGELFF	TGTGCCAGCAGCATGGACAGGGTCGCCGGGGAGCTGTTTTTT	TRBD1	few	TRBV5-4	TRBJ2-2
CASSLVGGPADTQYF	TGCGCCAGCAGCTTGGTTGGGGGCCCGGCAGATACGCAGTATTTT	-	-	TRBV5-1	TRBJ2-3
CASSQNPAGSGANVLTF	TGTGCCAGCAGCCAAAACCCGGCGGGGTCTGGGGCCAACGTCCTGACTTTC	-	-	TRBV4-2	TRBJ2-6
CASRTLAGGRGEQFF	TGTGCCAGCAGGACGCTAGCGGGAGGACGGGGTGAGCAGTTCTTC	TRBD2	-	TRBV7-2	TRBJ2-1
CASSQMVRGNEQYF	TGTGCCAGCAGCCAAATGGTCAGGGGGAACGAGCAGTACTTC	TRBD1	once	TRBV14	TRBJ2-7
CASSYPEGAALLTGELFF	TGTGCCAGCAGCTATCCCGAGGGGGCAGCCCTACTCACCGGGGAGCTGTTTTTT	TRBD1	-	TRBV7-6	TRBJ2-2
CASSVGGTTDTQYF	TGTGCCAGCAGCGTAGGCGGAACCACAGATACGCAGTATTTT	-	-	TRBV9	TRBJ2-3
CAGSFRQGTDTQYF	TGTGCCGGCAGCTTTCGACAGGGAACAGATACGCAGTATTTT	TRBD1	-	TRBV7-9	TRBJ2-3
CASSGLDDEQYF	TGTGCCAGCAGTGGACTAGACGACGAGCAGTACTTC	-	-	TRBV6-1	TRBJ2-7